Sequencing of this TCR beta chain was carried out in a study of blood T cell repertoires in COVID-19 (dated by TCRdb to between 2020 and 2021). Broadly, across the study: Samples from collaborators originated in the United States, Italy and Spain and spanned both the acute and convalescent phases of COVID-19. The prospective study material was composed of cDNA or gDNA derived from T cells, B-cell-depleted T cells, or PBMCs. Deeply sampled blood TCRbeta repertoires from subjects exposed to, actively infected with, or recovered from COVID-19 were included in the dataset. The repertoires were released in a freely available public database meant as a resource for research on the immune response to SARS-CoV-2. The samples were drawn from the first 160 participants of the ongoing ImmuneRACE study and from about 1,200 subjects provided by 6 global collaborators. A de-identified subject ID, COVID-19 status, age in years and sex were almost always included in the sample metadata. Where HLA class I and class II types were available, the types were taken from metadata supplied by the sample provider, not from assay-based typing.

Regarding this clone: Its recognized antigen is unknown. No base qualities exist here, and no much larger clone lies one base off it.

TCRbeta CDR3 regions were amplified from genomic DNA by means of the immunoSEQ Assay, a bias-controlled multiplex PCR. As for how the authors treated the data: Nucleated cell counts per sample were estimated from amplification of reference gene primers within the assay. To quantify the absolute abundance of each unique TCRbeta CDR3 rearrangement, sequence reads were collapsed and filtered. For each sample, productive Simpson clonality was calculated as the square root of Simpson's diversity index across productive rearrangements. The immuneACCESS repertoire file appears here via TCRdb, limited to in-frame rearrangements. These files lack a portion of the clones; in checked studies, under half of the deficit traces to unresolved V genes, and the cause of the others is not known. V and J calls and clone size are copied from that table; D and trimming were computed from the DNA. The sample contains some 200,000 clones, roughly 90% of them found a single time. Roughly 2.6% of the sample comes from the top ten.

Summary of the overall study and its limitations: Clinical and demographic metadata were provided uncurated, with the amount varying by source and participant.

Enrolling through a virtual design, the prospective study's participants ranged in age from roughly 18 to 89 years and lived across 20 to 25 United States geographic areas. In the prospective study, participants were assigned to cohorts based on the clinical history participants reported in a screening survey and a study questionnaire. ImmuneRACE Cohort 3 recovered participants were defined by two consecutive negative NP/OP PCR tests, healthcare professional clearance, or symptom resolution. Mobile phlebotomists in the prospective study collected whole blood, serum and a nasopharyngeal or oropharyngeal swab from every participant. Additional blood draws and questionnaires over an approximately 2-month period could optionally be provided by prospective study participants. Before DNA extraction, prospective study blood samples were shipped either frozen or at room temperature. The clonotype comes from a woman aged 30 to 39 who had recovered from COVID-19. Sequenced material: PBMCs or T cells enriched from blood (not recorded which).

The nucleotide sequence reads TGCGCCAGCAGCTATGACAGGACCTATGGCTACACCTTC. This sequence encodes CASSYDRTYGYTF. Here the chain combines TRBV5-1 and TRBJ1-2, and perhaps TRBD1 as D gene, on 6 matching bases. The germline V gene gives CDR1 as SGHRS and CDR2 as YFSETQ. The CDR3, from cysteine to phenylalanine, totals 13 residues. Of all the DNA, just the CDR3 is kept, 39 bases in frame from base 1. V loses 3 bases of germline sequence and J loses 4 bases, and the interval between the two ends is 10 bases.